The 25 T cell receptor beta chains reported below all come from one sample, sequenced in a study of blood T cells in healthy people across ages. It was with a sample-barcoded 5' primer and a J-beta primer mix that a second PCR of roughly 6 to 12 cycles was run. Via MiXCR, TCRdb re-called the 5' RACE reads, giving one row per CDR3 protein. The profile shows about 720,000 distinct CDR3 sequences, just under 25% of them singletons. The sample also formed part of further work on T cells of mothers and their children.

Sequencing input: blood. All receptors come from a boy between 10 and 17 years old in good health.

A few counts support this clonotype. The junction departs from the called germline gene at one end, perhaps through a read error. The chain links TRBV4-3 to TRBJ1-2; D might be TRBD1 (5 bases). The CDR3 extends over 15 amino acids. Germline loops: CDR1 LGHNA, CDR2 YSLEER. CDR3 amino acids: CASSQDKLGGFGHTF. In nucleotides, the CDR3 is TGCGCCAGCAGCCAAGATAAGCTCGGGGGGTTTGGCCACACCTTC.

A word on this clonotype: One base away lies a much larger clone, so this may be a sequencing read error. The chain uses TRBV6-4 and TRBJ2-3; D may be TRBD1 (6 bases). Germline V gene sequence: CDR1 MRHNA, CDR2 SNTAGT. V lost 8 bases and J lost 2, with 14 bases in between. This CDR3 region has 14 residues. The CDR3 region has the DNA TGTGCCAGCCGTGCAGGGGAGCACACAGATACGCAGTATTTT. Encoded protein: CASRAGEHTDTQYF.

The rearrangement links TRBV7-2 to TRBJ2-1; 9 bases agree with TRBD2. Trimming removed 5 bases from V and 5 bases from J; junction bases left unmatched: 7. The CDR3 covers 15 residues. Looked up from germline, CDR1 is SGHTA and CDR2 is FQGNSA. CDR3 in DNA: TGTGCCAGCAGCGCGAGCGGGGGGTATAACAATGAGCAGTTCTTC. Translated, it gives CASSASGGYNNEQFF.

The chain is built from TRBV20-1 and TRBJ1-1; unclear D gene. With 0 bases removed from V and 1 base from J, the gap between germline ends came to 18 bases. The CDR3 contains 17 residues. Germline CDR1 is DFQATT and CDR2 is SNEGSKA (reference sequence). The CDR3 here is CSARDIAHGSKNTEAFF. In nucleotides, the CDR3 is TGCAGTGCTAGAGATATCGCTCACGGGTCGAAGAACACTGAAGCTTTCTTT.

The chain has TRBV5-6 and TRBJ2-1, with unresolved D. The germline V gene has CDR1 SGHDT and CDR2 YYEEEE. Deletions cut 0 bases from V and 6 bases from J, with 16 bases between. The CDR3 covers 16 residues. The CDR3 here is CASSLGSRLESNEQFF. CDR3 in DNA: TGTGCCAGCAGCTTGGGATCCAGGCTCGAGAGCAATGAGCAGTTCTTC.

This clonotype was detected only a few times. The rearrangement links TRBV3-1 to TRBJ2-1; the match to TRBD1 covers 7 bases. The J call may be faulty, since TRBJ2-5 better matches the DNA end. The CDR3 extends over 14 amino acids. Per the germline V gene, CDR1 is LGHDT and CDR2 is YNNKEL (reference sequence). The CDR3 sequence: CASSQQGVAETQYF. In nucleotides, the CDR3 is TGTGCCAGCAGCCAACAGGGGGTGGCAGAGACCCAGTACTTC.

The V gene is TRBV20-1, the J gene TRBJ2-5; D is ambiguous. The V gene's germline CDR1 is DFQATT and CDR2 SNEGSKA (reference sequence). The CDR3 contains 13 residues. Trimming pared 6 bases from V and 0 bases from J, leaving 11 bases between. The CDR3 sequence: CSAVDPYQETQYF. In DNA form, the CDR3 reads TGCAGTGCCGTGGACCCTTACCAAGAGACCCAGTACTTC.

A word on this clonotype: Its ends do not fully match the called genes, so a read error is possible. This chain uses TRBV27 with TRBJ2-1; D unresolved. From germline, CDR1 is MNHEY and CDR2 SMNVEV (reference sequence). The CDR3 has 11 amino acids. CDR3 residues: CASSFYNEQLF. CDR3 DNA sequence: TGTGCCAGCAGTTTTTACAATGAGCAGCTCTTC.

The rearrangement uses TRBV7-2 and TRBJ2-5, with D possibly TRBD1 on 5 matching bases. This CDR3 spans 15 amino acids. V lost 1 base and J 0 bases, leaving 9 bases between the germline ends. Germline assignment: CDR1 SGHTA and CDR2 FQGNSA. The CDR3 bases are TGTGCCAGCAGCTTAGATGCAGGGAACCAAGAGACCCAGTACTTC. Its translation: CASSLDAGNQETQYF.

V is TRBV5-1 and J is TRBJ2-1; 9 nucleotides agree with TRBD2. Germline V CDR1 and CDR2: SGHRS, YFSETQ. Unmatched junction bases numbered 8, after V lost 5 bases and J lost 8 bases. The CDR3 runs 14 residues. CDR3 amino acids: CASRTILAGDEQFF. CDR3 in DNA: TGCGCCAGCAGAACAATTTTAGCGGGAGATGAGCAGTTCTTC.

The CDR3 protein is CASSQDWGQMTYEQYF. CDR3 bases: TGTGCCAGCAGCCAAGATTGGGGACAGATGACCTACGAGCAGTACTTC. The chain links TRBV3-1 to TRBJ2-5; 7 bases match TRBD1. The DNA end is more similar to TRBJ2-7, so the J call may be wrong. The germline gives CDR1 LGHDT, CDR2 YNNKEL (reference sequence). The CDR3 is 16 amino acids.

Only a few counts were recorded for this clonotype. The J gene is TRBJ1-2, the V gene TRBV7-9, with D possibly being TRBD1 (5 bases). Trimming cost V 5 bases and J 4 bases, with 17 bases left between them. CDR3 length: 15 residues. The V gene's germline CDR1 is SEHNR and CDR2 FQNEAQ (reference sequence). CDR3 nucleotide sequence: TGTGCCAGCAGCCCCAGACAGAACCTTGGCTATGGCTACACCTTC. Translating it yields CASSPRQNLGYGYTF. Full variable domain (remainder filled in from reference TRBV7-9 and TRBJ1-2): DTGVSQNPRHKITKRGQNVTFRCDPISEHNRLYWYRQTLGQGPEFLTYFQNEAQLEKSRLLSDRFSAERPKGSFSTLEIQRTEQGDSAMYLCASSPRQNLGYGYTFGSGTRLTVV.

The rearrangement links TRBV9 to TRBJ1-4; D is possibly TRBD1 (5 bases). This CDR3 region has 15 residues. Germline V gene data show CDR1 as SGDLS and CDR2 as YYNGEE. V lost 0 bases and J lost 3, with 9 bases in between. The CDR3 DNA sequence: TGTGCCAGCAGCGTAGGGACATTAGCTAATGAAAAACTGTTTTTT. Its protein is CASSVGTLANEKLFF.

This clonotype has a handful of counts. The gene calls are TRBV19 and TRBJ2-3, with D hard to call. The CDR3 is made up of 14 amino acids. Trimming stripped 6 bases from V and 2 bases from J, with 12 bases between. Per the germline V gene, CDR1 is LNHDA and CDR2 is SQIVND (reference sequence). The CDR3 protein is CASSPQDLTDTQYF. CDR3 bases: TGTGCCAGTAGCCCGCAGGACCTCACAGATACGCAGTATTTT.

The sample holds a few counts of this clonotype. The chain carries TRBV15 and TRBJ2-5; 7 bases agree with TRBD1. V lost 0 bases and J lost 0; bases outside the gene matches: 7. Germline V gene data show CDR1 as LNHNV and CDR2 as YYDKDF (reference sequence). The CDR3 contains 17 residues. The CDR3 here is CATSRDHGTAYQETQYF. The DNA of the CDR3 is TGTGCCACCAGCAGAGATCATGGGACAGCGTACCAAGAGACCCAGTACTTC.

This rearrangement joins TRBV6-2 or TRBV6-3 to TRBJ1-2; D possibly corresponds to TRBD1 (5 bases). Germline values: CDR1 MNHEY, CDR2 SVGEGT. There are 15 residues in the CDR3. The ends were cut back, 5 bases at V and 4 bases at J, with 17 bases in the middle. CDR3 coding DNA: TGTGCCAGCAGTACGACGTTGGGACTGGGCTATGGCTACACCTTC. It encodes CASSTTLGLGYGYTF.

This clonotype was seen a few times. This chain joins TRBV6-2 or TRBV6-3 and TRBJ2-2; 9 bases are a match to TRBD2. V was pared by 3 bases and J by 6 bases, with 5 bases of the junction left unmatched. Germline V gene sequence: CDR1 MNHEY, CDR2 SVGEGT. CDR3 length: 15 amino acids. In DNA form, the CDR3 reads TGTGCCAGCAGTTATCCTAGCGGGATCTCCGGGGAGCTGTTTTTT. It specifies CASSYPSGISGELFF.

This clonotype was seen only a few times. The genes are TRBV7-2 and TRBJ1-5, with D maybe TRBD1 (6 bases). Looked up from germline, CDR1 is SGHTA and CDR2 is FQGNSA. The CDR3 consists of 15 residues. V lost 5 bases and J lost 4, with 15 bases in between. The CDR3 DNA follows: TGTGCCAGCAGCATAACAGGGAACACTAATCAGCCCCAGCATTTT. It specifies CASSITGNTNQPQHF.

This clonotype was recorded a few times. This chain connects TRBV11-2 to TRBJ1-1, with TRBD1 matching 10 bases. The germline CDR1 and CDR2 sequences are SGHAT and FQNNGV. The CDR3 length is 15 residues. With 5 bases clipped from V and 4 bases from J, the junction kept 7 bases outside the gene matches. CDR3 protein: CASSVGQGLGTEAFF. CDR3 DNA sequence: TGTGCCAGCAGCGTGGGACAGGGGTTAGGCACTGAAGCTTTCTTT. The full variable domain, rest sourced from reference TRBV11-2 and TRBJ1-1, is EAGVAQSPRYKIIEKRQSVAFWCNPISGHATLYWYQQILGQGPKLLIQFQNNGVVDDSQLPKDRFSAERLKGVDSTLKIQPAKLEDSAVYLCASSVGQGLGTEAFFGQGTRLTVV.

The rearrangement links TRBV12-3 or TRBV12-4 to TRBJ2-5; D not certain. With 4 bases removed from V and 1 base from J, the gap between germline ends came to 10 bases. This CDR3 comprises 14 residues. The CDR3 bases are TGTGCCAGCAGTTCTATAGGCAGCCAAGAGACCCAGTACTTC. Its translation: CASSSIGSQETQYF.

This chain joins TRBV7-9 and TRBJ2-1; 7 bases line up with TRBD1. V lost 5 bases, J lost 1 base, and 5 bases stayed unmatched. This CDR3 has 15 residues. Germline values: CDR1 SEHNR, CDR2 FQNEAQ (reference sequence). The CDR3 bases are TGTGCCAGCAGCACAAACAGGGGTTCCTACAATGAGCAGTTCTTC. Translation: CASSTNRGSYNEQFF.

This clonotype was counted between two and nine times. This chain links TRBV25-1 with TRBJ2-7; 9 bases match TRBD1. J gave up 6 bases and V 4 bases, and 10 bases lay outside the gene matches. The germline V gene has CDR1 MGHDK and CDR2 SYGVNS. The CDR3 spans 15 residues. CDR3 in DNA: TGTGCCAGCAGTGGAGCCGGGACAGGGTCCGGCGAGCAGTACTTC. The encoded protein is CASSGAGTGSGEQYF.

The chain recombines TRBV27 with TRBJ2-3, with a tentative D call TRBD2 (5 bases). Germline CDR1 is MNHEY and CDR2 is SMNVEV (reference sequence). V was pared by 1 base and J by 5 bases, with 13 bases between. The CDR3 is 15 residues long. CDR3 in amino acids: CASSLFPTSLDTQYF. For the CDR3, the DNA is TGTGCCAGCAGTTTATTCCCAACTAGTCTAGATACGCAGTATTTT.

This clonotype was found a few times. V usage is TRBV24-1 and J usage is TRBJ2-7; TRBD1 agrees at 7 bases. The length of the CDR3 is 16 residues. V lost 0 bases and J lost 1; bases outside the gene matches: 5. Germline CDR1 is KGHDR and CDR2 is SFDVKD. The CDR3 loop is CATSDLGQGESYEQYF. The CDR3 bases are TGTGCCACCAGTGATTTGGGGCAGGGGGAATCCTACGAGCAGTACTTC.

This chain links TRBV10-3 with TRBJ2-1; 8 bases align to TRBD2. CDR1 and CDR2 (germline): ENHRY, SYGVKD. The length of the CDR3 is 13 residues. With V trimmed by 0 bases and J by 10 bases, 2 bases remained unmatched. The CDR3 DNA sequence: TGTGCCATCAGTGAGTCCCGACTAGCGGAGCAGTTCTTC. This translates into CAISESRLAEQFF.